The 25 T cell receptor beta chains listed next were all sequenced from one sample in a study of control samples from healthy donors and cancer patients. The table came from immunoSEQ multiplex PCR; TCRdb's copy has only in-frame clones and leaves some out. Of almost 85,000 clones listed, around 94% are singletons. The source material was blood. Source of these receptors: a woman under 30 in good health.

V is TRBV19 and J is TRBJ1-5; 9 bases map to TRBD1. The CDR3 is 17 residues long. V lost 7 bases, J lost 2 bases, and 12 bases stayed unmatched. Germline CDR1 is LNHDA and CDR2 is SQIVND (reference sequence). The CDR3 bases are TGTGCCAGTAACCAAAAAACAGGGGGCAATCGCAATCAGCCCCAGCATTTT. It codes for CASNQKTGGNRNQPQHF.

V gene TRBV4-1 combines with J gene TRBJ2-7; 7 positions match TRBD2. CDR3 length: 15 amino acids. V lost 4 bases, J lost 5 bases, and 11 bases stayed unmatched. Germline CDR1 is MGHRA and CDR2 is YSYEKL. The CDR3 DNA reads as TGCGCCAGCAGCCCCACCCCTGCGGGAGTCCACGAGCAGTACTTC. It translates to CASSPTPAGVHEQYF.

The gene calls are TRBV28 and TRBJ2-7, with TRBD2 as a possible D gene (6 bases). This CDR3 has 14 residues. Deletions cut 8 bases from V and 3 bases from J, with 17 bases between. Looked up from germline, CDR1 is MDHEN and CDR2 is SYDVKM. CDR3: CASGIGGWVYEQYF. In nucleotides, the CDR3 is TGTGCCAGCGGAATAGGAGGGTGGGTCTACGAGCAGTACTTC.

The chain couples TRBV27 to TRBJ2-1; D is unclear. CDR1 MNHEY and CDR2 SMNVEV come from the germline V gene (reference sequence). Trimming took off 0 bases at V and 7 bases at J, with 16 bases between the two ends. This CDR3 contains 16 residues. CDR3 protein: CASSLSLVHPLNEQFF. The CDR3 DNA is TGTGCCAGCAGTTTATCTTTAGTTCATCCACTAAATGAGCAGTTCTTC.

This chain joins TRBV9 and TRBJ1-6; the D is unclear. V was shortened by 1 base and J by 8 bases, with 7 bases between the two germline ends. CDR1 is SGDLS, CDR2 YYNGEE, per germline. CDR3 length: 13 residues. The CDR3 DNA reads TGTGCCAGCAGCGTATTGCCGGATTCACCCCTCCACTTT. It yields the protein CASSVLPDSPLHF.

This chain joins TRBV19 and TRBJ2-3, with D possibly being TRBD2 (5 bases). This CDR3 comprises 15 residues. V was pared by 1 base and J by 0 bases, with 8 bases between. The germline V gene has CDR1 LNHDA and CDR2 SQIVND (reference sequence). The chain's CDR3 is CASSIGRVSTDTQYF. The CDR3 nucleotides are TGTGCCAGTAGTATAGGGCGGGTAAGCACAGATACGCAGTATTTT. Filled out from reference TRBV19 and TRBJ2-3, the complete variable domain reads DGGITQSPKYLFRKEGQNVTLSCEQNLNHDAMYWYRQDPGQGLRLIYYSQIVNDFQKGDIAEGYSVSREKKESFPLTVTSAQKNPTAFYLCASSIGRVSTDTQYFGPGTRLTVL.

The CDR3 is CASSDKRPTYEQYF. The CDR3 nucleotides read TGTGCCAGCAGTGACAAGCGGCCAACCTACGAGCAGTACTTC. This chain uses TRBV6-1 with TRBJ2-7, with TRBD2 as a possible D gene (5 bases). This CDR3 comprises 14 residues. Germline CDR1 and CDR2: MNHNS and SASEGT. V dropped 3 bases and J dropped 2 bases, with 11 bases sitting between them.

CDR3 sequence: CASTKANYGYTF. CDR3 bases: TGTGCCAGCACCAAAGCTAACTATGGCTACACCTTC. This chain connects TRBV28 to TRBJ1-2; D gene uncertain. Germline CDR1 is MDHEN and CDR2 is SYDVKM. The CDR3 sequence is 12 residues long. V was trimmed by 7 bases and J by 0 bases, leaving 6 bases between them.

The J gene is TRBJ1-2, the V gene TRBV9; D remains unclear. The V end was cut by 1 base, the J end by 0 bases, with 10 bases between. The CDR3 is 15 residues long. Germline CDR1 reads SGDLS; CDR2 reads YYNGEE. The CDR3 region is CASSVPPVTNYGYTF. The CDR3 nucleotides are TGTGCCAGCAGCGTACCCCCTGTGACTAACTATGGCTACACCTTC.

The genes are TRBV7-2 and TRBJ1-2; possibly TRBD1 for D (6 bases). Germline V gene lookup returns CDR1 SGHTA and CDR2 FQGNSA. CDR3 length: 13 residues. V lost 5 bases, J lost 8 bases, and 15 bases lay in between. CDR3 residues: CASSPSDSAGYTF. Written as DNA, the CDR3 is TGTGCCAGCAGCCCATCGGACAGCGCGGGCTACACCTTC.

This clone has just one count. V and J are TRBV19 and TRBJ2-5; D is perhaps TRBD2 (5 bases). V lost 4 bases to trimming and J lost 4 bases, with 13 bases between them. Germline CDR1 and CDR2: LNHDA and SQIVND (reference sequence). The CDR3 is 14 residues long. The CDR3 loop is CASSSFGELETQYF. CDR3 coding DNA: TGTGCCAGTAGTAGTTTCGGGGAGTTAGAGACCCAGTACTTC.

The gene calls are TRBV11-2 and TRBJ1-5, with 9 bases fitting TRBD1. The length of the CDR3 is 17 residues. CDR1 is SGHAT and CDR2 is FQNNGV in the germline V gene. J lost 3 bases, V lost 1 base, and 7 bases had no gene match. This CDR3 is CASSLAAGTGFNQPQHF. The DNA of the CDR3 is TGTGCCAGCAGCTTAGCGGCCGGGACAGGGTTCAATCAGCCCCAGCATTTT.

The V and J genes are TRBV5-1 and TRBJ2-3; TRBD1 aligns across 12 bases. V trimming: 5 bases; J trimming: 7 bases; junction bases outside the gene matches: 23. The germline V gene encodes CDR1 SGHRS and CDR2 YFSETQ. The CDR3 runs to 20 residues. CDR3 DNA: TGCGCCAGCAGTTTAATTTCCACTGGGTCCGGGACAGGGGGCAGGAATACGCAGTATTTT. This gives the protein CASSLISTGSGTGGRNTQYF.

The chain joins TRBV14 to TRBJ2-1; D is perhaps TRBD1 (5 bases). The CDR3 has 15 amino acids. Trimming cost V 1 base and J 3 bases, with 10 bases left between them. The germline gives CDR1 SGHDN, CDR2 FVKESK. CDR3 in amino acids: CASSQAGIIYNEQFF. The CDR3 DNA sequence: TGTGCCAGCAGCCAAGCAGGGATCATCTACAATGAGCAGTTCTTC.

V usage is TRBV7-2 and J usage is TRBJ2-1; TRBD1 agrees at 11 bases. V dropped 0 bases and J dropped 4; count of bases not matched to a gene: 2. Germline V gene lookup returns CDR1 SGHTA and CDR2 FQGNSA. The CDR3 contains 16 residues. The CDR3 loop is CASSLAGTGGYNEQFF. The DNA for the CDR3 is TGTGCCAGCAGCTTAGCAGGGACAGGGGGGTACAATGAGCAGTTCTTC.

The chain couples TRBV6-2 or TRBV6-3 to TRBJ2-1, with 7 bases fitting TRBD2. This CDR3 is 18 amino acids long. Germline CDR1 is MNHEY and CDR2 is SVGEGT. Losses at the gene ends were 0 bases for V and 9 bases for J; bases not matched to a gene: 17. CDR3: CASSYSTPLATKDGEQFF. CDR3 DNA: TGTGCCAGCAGTTACTCGACCCCACTAGCGACAAAGGACGGTGAGCAGTTCTTC.

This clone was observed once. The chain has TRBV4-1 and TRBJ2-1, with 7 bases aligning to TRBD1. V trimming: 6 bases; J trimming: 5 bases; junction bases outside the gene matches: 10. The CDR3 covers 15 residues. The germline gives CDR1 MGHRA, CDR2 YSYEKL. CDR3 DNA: TGCGCCAGCAGACGGCATGAAACAGGGGACAATGAGCAGTTCTTC. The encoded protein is CASRRHETGDNEQFF.

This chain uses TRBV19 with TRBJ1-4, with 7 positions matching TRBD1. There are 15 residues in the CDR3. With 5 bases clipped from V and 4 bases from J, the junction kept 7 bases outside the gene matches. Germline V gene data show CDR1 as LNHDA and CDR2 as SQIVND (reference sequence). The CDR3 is CASSLWTGDNEKLFF. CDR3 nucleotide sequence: TGTGCCAGTAGTCTCTGGACAGGTGATAATGAAAAACTGTTTTTT.

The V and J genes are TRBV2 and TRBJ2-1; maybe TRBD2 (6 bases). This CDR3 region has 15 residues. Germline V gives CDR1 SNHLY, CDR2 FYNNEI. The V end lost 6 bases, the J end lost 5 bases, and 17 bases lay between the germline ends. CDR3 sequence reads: CASRAGLRVDNEQFF. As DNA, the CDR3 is TGTGCCAGCAGAGCCGGACTACGAGTCGACAATGAGCAGTTCTTC.

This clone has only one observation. CDR3 coding DNA: TGCGCCAGCAGCCAAGATAATATAGGGGACTGGGGCTATGGCTACACCTTC. As protein: CASSQDNIGDWGYGYTF. J is TRBJ1-2 and V is TRBV4-1; D is possibly TRBD1 (5 bases). CDR1 MGHRA and CDR2 YSYEKL come from the germline V gene. V lost 0 bases and J lost 4, with 18 bases in between. The CDR3 totals 17 residues.

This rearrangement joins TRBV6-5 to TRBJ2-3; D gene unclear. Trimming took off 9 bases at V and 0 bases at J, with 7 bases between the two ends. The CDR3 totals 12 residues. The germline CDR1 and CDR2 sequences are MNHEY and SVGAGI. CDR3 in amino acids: CASSWSTDTQYF. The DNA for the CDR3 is TGTGCCAGTTCTTGGAGCACAGATACGCAGTATTTT.

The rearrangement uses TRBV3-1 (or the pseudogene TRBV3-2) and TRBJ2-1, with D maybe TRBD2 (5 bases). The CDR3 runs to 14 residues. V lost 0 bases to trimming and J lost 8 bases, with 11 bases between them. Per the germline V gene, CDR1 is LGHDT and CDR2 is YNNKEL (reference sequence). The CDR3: CASSQEQGSYEQFF. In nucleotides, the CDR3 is TGTGCCAGCAGCCAAGAACAAGGGAGCTATGAGCAGTTCTTC.

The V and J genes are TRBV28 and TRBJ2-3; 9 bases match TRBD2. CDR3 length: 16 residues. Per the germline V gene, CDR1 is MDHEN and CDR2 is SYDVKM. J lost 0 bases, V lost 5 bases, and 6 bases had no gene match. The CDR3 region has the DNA TGTGCCAGCAGTACATGGACTAGCGTCAGCACAGATACGCAGTATTTT. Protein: CASSTWTSVSTDTQYF.

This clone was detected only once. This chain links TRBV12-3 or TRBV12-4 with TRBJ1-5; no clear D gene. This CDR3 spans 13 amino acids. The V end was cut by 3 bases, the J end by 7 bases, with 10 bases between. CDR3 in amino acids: CASSFREGQPQHF. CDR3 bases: TGTGCCAGCAGTTTTAGGGAGGGCCAGCCCCAGCATTTT.

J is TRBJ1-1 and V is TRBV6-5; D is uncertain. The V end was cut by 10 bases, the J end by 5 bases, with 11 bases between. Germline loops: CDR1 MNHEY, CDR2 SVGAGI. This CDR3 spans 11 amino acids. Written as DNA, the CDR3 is TGTGCCACCCAGCAGAAAACTGAAGCTTTCTTT. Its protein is CATQQKTEAFF.